This TCR beta chain came from a study of shared clonotypes between healthy human individuals. Study information: Per-donor plates numbered three CD4 naive, three CD4 memory, two CD8 naive and one CD8 memory.

Positively selected for CCR7, the CD45RO-negative cells used as naive CD8 cells excluded terminally differentiated effector memory CD45RA+ cells. Nashville, Tennessee was home to all donors, each a Caucasian adult. The assay was immunoSEQ multiplex PCR, and TCRdb's table has in-frame clones only and misses some. The sample includes approximately 2,200,000 clones, 93% of them seen just once. From germline, CDR1 is SEHNR and CDR2 FQNEAQ (reference sequence). The germline V and J ends were trimmed by 0 bases and 4 bases, with 7 bases remaining between them. The CDR3 is 14 amino acids. This clonotype was obtained from a man younger than 30 in good health. Some clones in this sample may be carry-over from other donors' samples. The V call is TRBV7-9, the J call TRBJ2-1; a weak D match, TRBD2 (5 bases). The sample was naive CD8+ T cells from PBMCs. The CDR3: CASSLASGYNEQFF. The CDR3 nucleotides read TGTGCCAGCAGCTTAGCCTCGGGATACAATGAGCAGTTCTTC.